Listed below are T cell receptor beta chains from one sample, sequenced in a study of control samples from healthy donors and cancer patients. The repertoire was sequenced with immunoSEQ multiplex PCR; TCRdb's copy has only in-frame clones and lacks some. Found here are approximately 90,000 clones, over 80% of them singletons; the top ten hold approximately 19%. The sample consisted of blood. All receptors derive from a young man in good health. CDR3s include the opening cysteine and the closing phenylalanine or tryptophan. The D gene is left open where the match is weak. Not all rows give a size; the values are once, few, many and, for expanded clones, a class.

CATRTPLEDPDGVCEAFF,TGTGCCACTCGCACTCCCCTCGAGGATCCAGATGGGGTGTGTGAAGCTTTCTTT,TRBJ1-1,NA,TRBV21-1,NA
CTSSLQNYREKLFF,TGCACCAGCAGCCTTCAGAACTACAGGGAAAAACTGTTTTTT,TRBJ1-4,NA,TRBV1,NA
CASGQDGANTIYF,TGTGCCAGCGGACAGGACGGGGCAAACACCATATATTTT,TRBJ1-3,TRBD1,TRBV12-3/TRBV12-4,once
CASSDSGATYNEQFF,TGTGCCAGCAGCGATAGCGGGGCCACCTACAATGAGCAGTTCTTC,TRBJ2-1,TRBD2,TRBV9,NA
CASSFRNSPLHF,TGTGCCAGCAGTTTCCGTAATTCACCCCTCCACTTT,TRBJ1-6,NA,TRBV6-5,NA
CASSLFGAPENIQYF,TGTGCCAGCAGCTTATTCGGTGCCCCAGAAAACATTCAGTACTTC,TRBJ2-4,NA,TRBV11-2,NA
CASSVAFGERLFF,TGTGCCAGCAGCGTAGCTTTTGGGGAAAGACTGTTTTTT,TRBJ1-4,NA,TRBV9,NA
CASSVFGRLDTQYF,TGTGCCAGCAGCGTTTTTGGTCGGCTCGATACGCAGTATTTT,TRBJ2-3,NA,TRBV9,NA
CASSHPGNEQYF,TGTGCCAGCAGCCACCCTGGCAACGAGCAGTACTTC,TRBJ2-7,NA,TRBV7-3,few
CASSADRENTEAFF,TGTGCCAGCAGCGCCGACAGGGAGAACACTGAAGCTTTCTTT,TRBJ1-1,TRBD1,TRBV9,NA
CASSEWTENTEAFF,TGTGCCAGCAGTGAGTGGACGGAGAACACTGAAGCTTTCTTT,TRBJ1-1,NA,TRBV6-1,NA
CAISESVVRTEAFF,TGTGCCATCAGTGAGTCGGTAGTAAGAACTGAAGCTTTCTTT,TRBJ1-1,NA,TRBV10-3,NA
CASSQIPGHNSEGAFF,TGCGCCAGCAGCCAGATACCGGGACATAATTCAGAGGGGGCTTTCTTT,TRBJ1-1,NA,TRBV5-1,NA
CASSYAPFGTTEAFF,TGTGCCAGCAGTTACGCCCCGTTCGGGACCACTGAAGCTTTCTTT,TRBJ1-1,NA,TRBV6-5,NA
CASSFSGESYEQYF,TGCGCCAGCAGCTTTTCAGGGGAATCCTACGAGCAGTACTTC,TRBJ2-7,NA,TRBV5-1,NA
CASIGTGRRNEKLFF,TGTGCCAGCATTGGGACAGGGAGGCGGAATGAAAAACTGTTTTTT,TRBJ1-4,TRBD1,TRBV6-6,many
CASSGDRGTEAFF,TGTGCCAGCAGCGGGGACAGGGGCACTGAAGCTTTCTTT,TRBJ1-1,TRBD1,TRBV12-3/TRBV12-4,NA
CASSVGGELFF,TGTGCCAGCTCTGTCGGCGGGGAGCTGTTTTTT,TRBJ2-2,NA,TRBV6-5,NA
CASSPGRRNEKLFF,TGTGCCAGCTCACCGGGACGTCGTAATGAAAAACTGTTTTTT,TRBJ1-4,NA,TRBV18,NA
CASSLDRDGNTIYF,TGTGCCAGCAGCCTAGACAGGGATGGAAACACCATATATTTT,TRBJ1-3,TRBD1,TRBV11-2,NA
CASSPPGSRLAEAFF,TGTGCCAGCAGTCCTCCCGGATCCAGGCTGGCTGAAGCTTTCTTT,TRBJ1-1,NA,TRBV2,NA
CATSDLETQYF,TGTGCCACCAGTGATTTAGAGACCCAGTACTTC,TRBJ2-5,NA,TRBV24-1,NA
CASSIGYGNQPQHF,TGTGCCAGTAGTATAGGCTATGGAAATCAGCCCCAGCATTTT,TRBJ1-5,NA,TRBV19,NA
CASSFGHLKGTEAFF,TGTGCCAGCAGCTTCGGGCACCTCAAGGGCACTGAAGCTTTCTTT,TRBJ1-1,NA,TRBV5-4,NA
CASSYTSQGKGTEAFF,TGTGCCAGCAGTTACACAAGTCAGGGGAAAGGAACTGAAGCTTTCTTT,TRBJ1-1,NA,TRBV6-5,NA